Only a few counts were recorded for the clone carrying this TCR beta chain. This entry belongs to a study of shared clonotypes between healthy human individuals. Generated by immunoSEQ multiplex PCR, the TCRdb table keeps only in-frame clones and is missing some. Counted here are approximately 330,000 clones, around 79% occurring once; the ten biggest clones make up 10%. The CDR3 extends over 13 amino acids. The germline V gene encodes CDR1 LNHNV and CDR2 YYDKDF (reference sequence). V lost 6 bases, J lost 6 bases, and 14 bases lay in between. The chain employs TRBV15 and TRBJ1-2, with D possibly being TRBD1 (6 bases). This clonotype was obtained from a man aged 25-45 years in good health. Sequencing was carried out using memory CD4+ T cells sorted from blood. Specified subset: CD45RA-negative fraction. The CDR3 nucleotides are TGTGCCACCAGTGGGGGCAATTTGGATGGCTACACCTTC. Protein: CATSGGNLDGYTF.